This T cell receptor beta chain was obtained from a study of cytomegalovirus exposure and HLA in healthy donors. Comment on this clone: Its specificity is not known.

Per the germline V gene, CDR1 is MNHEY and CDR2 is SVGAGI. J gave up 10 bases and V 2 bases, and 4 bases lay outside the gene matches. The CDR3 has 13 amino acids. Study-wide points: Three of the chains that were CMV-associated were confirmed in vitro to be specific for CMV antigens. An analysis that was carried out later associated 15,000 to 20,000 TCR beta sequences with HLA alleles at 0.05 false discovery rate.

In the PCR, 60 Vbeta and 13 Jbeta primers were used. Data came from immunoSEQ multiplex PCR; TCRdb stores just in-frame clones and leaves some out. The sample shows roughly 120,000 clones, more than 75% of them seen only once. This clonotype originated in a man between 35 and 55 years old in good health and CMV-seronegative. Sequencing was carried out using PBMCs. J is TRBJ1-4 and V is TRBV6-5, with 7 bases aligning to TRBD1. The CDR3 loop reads CASSYTSGGKLFF. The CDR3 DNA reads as TGTGCCAGCAGTTACACGTCAGGGGGAAAACTGTTTTTT.